The 32 T cell receptor beta chains listed next were all sequenced from one sample in a study of CXCR3-negative and CXCR3-positive naive CD8 T cells. The authors prepared UMI-labeled TRB cDNA libraries by 5' RACE. TCRdb reprocessed the 5' RACE reads and keeps a single row for each CDR3 protein, giving no DNA. The repertoire shows fewer than 50,000 distinct CDR3 sequences; the top ten hold around 1.4%. Material for sequencing was naive CXCR3- CD8+ T cells from blood. Subset here: CD45RO-CCR7+CD27+CD95- naive CD8+ T cells lacking CXCR3 (TNR3-). All receptors come from a human donor in good health. Some clones in this sample may be carry-over from other donors' samples.

V usage is TRBV6-2 or TRBV6-3 and J usage is TRBJ2-2; lacking DNA, the TRBD1 call made by TCRdb goes unchecked. The CDR3 sequence is 16 residues long. Looked up from germline, CDR1 is MNHEY and CDR2 is SVGEGT. The CDR3 loop is CASSYLLDSNTGELFF.

This sequence joins TRBV4-3 and TRBJ2-2; TCRdb returns TRBD1, unconfirmable since there is no DNA. This CDR3 has 15 amino acids. In germline, CDR1 is LGHNA, CDR2 YSLEER. This CDR3 reads CASSLGQANTGELFF.

The chain has TRBV29-1 and TRBJ2-7; TCRdb indicates TRBD1, and absent DNA this call remains unverified. Germline V gene sequence: CDR1 SQVTM, CDR2 ANQGSEA. The CDR3 extends over 15 amino acids. The CDR3 loop is CSVEGLQGTPYEQYF.

V and J are TRBV29-1 and TRBJ2-3; absent DNA, TCRdb's TRBD1 call cannot be checked. Germline lookup yields CDR1 SQVTM and CDR2 ANQGSEA. The CDR3 is 13 amino acids. The CDR3 here is CSVGTGVTDTQYF.

The CDR3 is CASSEPFFPGPGNDSNQPQHF. The chain combines TRBV10-1 with TRBJ1-5; TCRdb proposes TRBD1, but this gene call is untestable without DNA. The CDR3 consists of 21 residues. Germline V gene data show CDR1 as WNHNN and CDR2 as SYGVQD (reference sequence).

The rearrangement links TRBV11-3 to TRBJ2-5; TCRdb's D call, TRBD1, is unchecked because there is no DNA. Germline lookup yields CDR1 SGHNT and CDR2 YENEEA. The CDR3 covers 14 residues. CDR3 protein: CASSPDRNQETQYF.

V usage is TRBV29-1 and J usage is TRBJ2-1; there is no DNA to check the TCRdb D call of TRBD2. CDR3 length: 16 amino acids. Germline loops: CDR1 SQVTM, CDR2 ANQGSEA. The CDR3 spells CSVEEGREGQYNEQFF.

The rearrangement uses TRBV14 and TRBJ2-1; TCRdb proposes TRBD1, but this gene call is untestable without DNA. The germline V gene encodes CDR1 SGHDN and CDR2 FVKESK. The CDR3 is made up of 13 amino acids. The CDR3 region is CASRVTGNNEQFF.

The J gene is TRBJ1-1, the V gene TRBV10-2; TCRdb's D call of TRBD1 is untestable without DNA. This CDR3 has 14 amino acids. The germline gives CDR1 WSHSY, CDR2 SAAADI. CDR3 in amino acids: CASSEGDRDTEAFF.

The V gene is TRBV7-9, the J gene TRBJ2-5; the D call from TCRdb, TRBD1, cannot be confirmed without DNA. Germline V gives CDR1 SEHNR, CDR2 FQNEAQ (reference sequence). The CDR3 spans 17 residues. CDR3 protein: CASTNWGGAPGQETQYF.

This rearrangement joins TRBV27 to TRBJ2-7; TCRdb indicates TRBD1, and absent DNA this call remains unverified. Germline-derived CDR1 and CDR2 are MNHEY and SMNVEV (reference sequence). This CDR3 region has 14 residues. The CDR3 sequence is CASSSPAGSYEQYF.

The chain carries TRBV6-2 or TRBV6-3 and TRBJ2-7; TCRdb names TRBD2, which stays unverified in the absence of DNA. This CDR3 spans 15 amino acids. Germline loops: CDR1 MNHEY, CDR2 SVGEGT. The CDR3 loop is CASSYGGGAEYEQYF.

The rearrangement links TRBV7-9 to TRBJ2-5; TCRdb selects TRBD1, and the lack of DNA leaves this call unchecked. The CDR3 runs 16 residues. CDR1 and CDR2 (germline): SEHNR, FQNEAQ (reference sequence). CDR3 sequence: CASSFGHGRDIETQYF. The whole variable domain, remainder taken from reference TRBV7-9 and TRBJ2-5, is DTGVSQNPRHKITKRGQNVTFRCDPISEHNRLYWYRQTLGQGPEFLTYFQNEAQLEKSRLLSDRFSAERPKGSFSTLEIQRTEQGDSAMYLCASSFGHGRDIETQYFGPGTRLLVL.

The chain combines TRBV6-1 with TRBJ2-7. The CDR3 is 12 residues long. CDR1 is MNHNS and CDR2 is SASEGT in the germline V gene. CDR3 loop: CASSEATIEQYF.

The V gene is TRBV9, the J gene TRBJ1-5. Germline lookup yields CDR1 SGDLS and CDR2 YYNGEE. There are 12 residues in the CDR3. This CDR3 reads CASSGGDQPQHF.

The genes are TRBV11-2 and TRBJ1-2. The CDR3 is 11 residues long. From germline, CDR1 is SGHAT and CDR2 FQNNGV. CDR3 loop: CASSLGLYSTF.

The rearrangement links TRBV29-1 to TRBJ2-5; the TCRdb call, TRBD1, lacks DNA for checking. Germline values: CDR1 SQVTM, CDR2 ANQGSEA. There are 13 residues in the CDR3. The CDR3 is CSAAGAGKETQYF.

In terms of frequency, this clonotype is medium-sized. V usage is TRBV29-1 and J usage is TRBJ1-2. The CDR3 runs to 11 residues. Germline-derived CDR1 and CDR2 are SQVTM and ANQGSEA. The CDR3: CSVEDLQGYTF.

The chain has TRBV29-1 and TRBJ2-7; the TRBD1 assignment by TCRdb is unverifiable without DNA. This CDR3 is built from 15 residues. The V gene's germline CDR1 is SQVTM and CDR2 ANQGSEA. CDR3 protein: CSVETGTGASYEQYF.

This rearrangement joins TRBV9 to TRBJ2-3; the D gene TCRdb calls, TRBD2, cannot be checked with no DNA. This CDR3 region has 15 residues. CDR1 and CDR2 from the germline V gene are SGDLS and YYNGEE. Here the CDR3 reads CASSGVQAGADTQYF.

The rearrangement joins TRBV12-3 or TRBV12-4 to TRBJ2-5; there is no DNA to check the TCRdb D call of TRBD2. The CDR3 has 15 amino acids. This chain's CDR3 is CASSFLAGGQETQYF.

The V gene is TRBV7-8, the J gene TRBJ2-5; the D call from TCRdb, TRBD1, cannot be confirmed without DNA. The CDR3 covers 14 residues. Germline V CDR1 and CDR2: SGHVS, FQNEAQ. The CDR3 sequence is CASEGTGGWETQYF. Based on the CDR3 plus reference TRBV7-8 and TRBJ2-5, the full variable domain is GAGVSQSPRYKVAKRGQDVALRCDPISGHVSLFWYQQALGQGPEFLTYFQNEAQLDKSGLPSDRFFAERPEGSVSTLKIQRTQQEDSAVYLCASEGTGGWETQYFGPGTRLLVL.

The chain joins TRBV5-1 to TRBJ2-4. The CDR3 is 14 amino acids. Per the germline V gene, CDR1 is SGHRS and CDR2 is YFSETQ. The chain's CDR3 is CASSLESVGNIQYF.

The rearrangement joins TRBV7-8 to TRBJ2-5. CDR3 length: 12 residues. Germline V gene data show CDR1 as SGHVS and CDR2 as FQNEAQ. The CDR3: CASSFPQETQYF. Filled out from reference TRBV7-8 and TRBJ2-5, the complete variable domain reads GAGVSQSPRYKVAKRGQDVALRCDPISGHVSLFWYQQALGQGPEFLTYFQNEAQLDKSGLPSDRFFAERPEGSVSTLKIQRTQQEDSAVYLCASSFPQETQYFGPGTRLLVL.

The chain links TRBV7-9 to TRBJ1-1; there is no DNA to check the TCRdb D call of TRBD1. Germline V gene lookup returns CDR1 SEHNR and CDR2 FQNEAQ (reference sequence). This CDR3 has 16 residues. The CDR3 protein is CASSLGGSWMNTEAFF.

This rearrangement joins TRBV9 to TRBJ2-4; the D gene TCRdb calls, TRBD1, cannot be checked with no DNA. Germline loops: CDR1 SGDLS, CDR2 YYNGEE. The CDR3 spans 15 residues. The CDR3 loop is CASSRGRGGKNIQYF.

The genes are TRBV6-5 and TRBJ2-1; as DNA is missing, the TRBD2 call by TCRdb cannot be tested. Germline CDR1 and CDR2: MNHEY and SVGAGI. The CDR3 spans 15 residues. This CDR3 reads CASSYVGGLYNEQFF.

The J gene is TRBJ2-1, the V gene TRBV12-3 or TRBV12-4; no DNA is available, so the TRBD2 call from TCRdb remains unchecked. The CDR3 length is 13 residues. CDR3 loop: CASSSGSNNEQFF.

The V gene is TRBV7-2, the J gene TRBJ1-1; without DNA, the TCRdb call of TRBD1 cannot be checked. CDR3 size: 14 residues. From germline, CDR1 is SGHTA and CDR2 FQGNSA. The CDR3 sequence: CASSPGQDHTEAFF.

The rearrangement joins TRBV20-1 to TRBJ1-1; checking the TCRdb D call of TRBD1 is not possible without DNA. CDR1 is DFQATT and CDR2 is SNEGSKA in the germline V gene (reference sequence). CDR3 length: 13 amino acids. The CDR3 sequence is CSAIAPGGTEAFF.

The rearrangement joins TRBV29-1 to TRBJ2-7; the D call from TCRdb, TRBD1, cannot be confirmed without DNA. Per the germline V gene, CDR1 is SQVTM and CDR2 is ANQGSEA. This CDR3 comprises 11 residues. This CDR3 is CSVDLRGEQYF.

This chain connects TRBV2 to TRBJ2-7. Germline CDR1 is SNHLY and CDR2 is FYNNEI. The CDR3 sequence is 14 residues long. CDR3 loop: CASSDPGRAYEQYF.